One and the same sample provided the 30 T cell receptor beta chains below, sequenced in a study of blood T cell repertoires in COVID-19. This table comes from immunoSEQ multiplex PCR, and its TCRdb copy is limited to in-frame clones, with some not included. The data contain approximately 380,000 clones, roughly 90% of them singletons. The material sequenced was PBMCs or T cells enriched from blood (not recorded which). Receptor source: a woman between 40 and 50 years old who had been exposed to COVID-19.

This chain uses TRBV7-9 with TRBJ2-1; 13 positions agree with TRBD2. CDR1 is SEHNR and CDR2 is FQNEAQ in the germline V gene (reference sequence). There are 14 residues in the CDR3. Trimming removed 5 bases from V and 7 bases from J; junction bases left unmatched: 2. The CDR3 DNA reads TGTGCCAGCAGCGGGACTAGCGGGATAAATGAGCAGTTCTTC. This translates into CASSGTSGINEQFF.

This chain links TRBV6-5 with TRBJ2-5, with unresolved D. Germline-derived CDR1 and CDR2 are MNHEY and SVGAGI. This CDR3 is 11 amino acids long. The ends were cut back, 5 bases at V and 4 bases at J, with 5 bases in the middle. CDR3 residues: CASSSIETQYF. The CDR3 nucleotides are TGTGCCAGCAGTAGCATAGAGACCCAGTACTTC.

The chain combines TRBV12-3 or TRBV12-4 with TRBJ2-2; a weak D match, TRBD2 (5 bases). Trimming left V 10 bases short and J 7 bases short, with 13 bases between. This CDR3 is built from 12 residues. The chain's CDR3 is CANSEADGELFF. CDR3 DNA: TGTGCCAACTCGGAGGCGGACGGGGAGCTGTTTTTT.

J is TRBJ2-1 and V is TRBV19; TRBD2 agrees at 10 bases. With V trimmed by 8 bases and J by 5 bases, 3 bases remained unmatched. CDR1 is LNHDA, CDR2 SQIVND, per germline (reference sequence). The CDR3 contains 13 residues. CDR3 nucleotide sequence: TGTGCCAGTTCTAGCGGGAGAGACAATGAGCAGTTCTTC. Amino acids: CASSSGRDNEQFF. The full variable domain, completed using reference TRBV19 and TRBJ2-1, is DGGITQSPKYLFRKEGQNVTLSCEQNLNHDAMYWYRQDPGQGLRLIYYSQIVNDFQKGDIAEGYSVSREKKESFPLTVTSAQKNPTAFYLCASSSGRDNEQFFGPGTRLTVL.

V gene TRBV18 combines with J gene TRBJ2-7, with 8 bases matching TRBD2. Germline V gene lookup returns CDR1 KGHSH and CDR2 LQKENI. V lost 3 bases and J lost 0; bases outside the gene matches: 4. The CDR3 loop spans 15 amino acids. DNA of the CDR3: TGTGCCAGCTCACCTAGCGGGGCTAGCTCCTACGAGCAGTACTTC. Translation: CASSPSGASSYEQYF.

The V gene is TRBV18, the J gene TRBJ1-5, with a possible D match to TRBD1 (5 bases). The V end was cut by 0 bases, the J end by 1 base, with 7 bases between. Germline CDR1 KGHSH, CDR2 LQKENI. This CDR3 region has 15 residues. CDR3 protein: CASSPPGGSNQPQHF. The CDR3 DNA sequence: TGTGCCAGCTCACCACCGGGGGGAAGCAATCAGCCCCAGCATTTT.

The chain joins TRBV7-9 to TRBJ1-4; D is perhaps TRBD1 (6 bases). The CDR3 consists of 14 residues. Trimming took 1 base from V and 5 from J, leaving 8 bases between them. Germline V gene data show CDR1 as SEHNR and CDR2 as FQNEAQ (reference sequence). Here the CDR3 reads CASSLGTENEKLFF. DNA of the CDR3: TGTGCCAGCAGCTTAGGGACAGAGAATGAAAAACTGTTTTTT.

The chain is built from TRBV7-2 and TRBJ1-6; no definite D call. Trimming cost V 5 bases and J 0 bases, with 11 bases left between them. The CDR3 extends over 16 amino acids. Germline V gene lookup returns CDR1 SGHTA and CDR2 FQGNSA. CDR3 sequence: CASSVGLSSYNSPLHF. In DNA, the CDR3 is TGTGCCAGCAGCGTCGGACTGAGCTCCTATAATTCACCCCTCCACTTT.

This clone was detected a few times. The chain carries TRBV5-5 and TRBJ2-7; TRBD2 agrees at 8 bases. From germline, CDR1 is SGHKS and CDR2 YYEKEE (reference sequence). J gave up 4 bases and V 7 bases, and 10 bases lay outside the gene matches. This CDR3 has 14 residues. DNA of the CDR3: TGTGCCAGCCGACCGGCCGGGGGGGAGTACGAGCAGTACTTC. The encoded protein is CASRPAGGEYEQYF.

The V gene is TRBV14, the J gene TRBJ1-6; a weak D match, TRBD1 (5 bases). Germline V gene data show CDR1 as SGHDN and CDR2 as FVKESK. The V end lost 0 bases, the J end lost 0 bases, and 15 bases lay between the germline ends. This CDR3 contains 19 residues. CDR3 residues: CASSQDERGMGSYNSPLHF. The CDR3 DNA reads TGTGCCAGCAGCCAAGATGAAAGGGGAATGGGCTCCTATAATTCACCCCTCCACTTT.

This clone was seen a few times. The chain links TRBV2 to TRBJ1-5; D uncertain. V was clipped by 5 bases and J by 7 bases, with 9 bases between them. The CDR3 is made up of 12 amino acids. Germline V gives CDR1 SNHLY, CDR2 FYNNEI. The CDR3 nucleotides are TGTGCCAGCAGTACTAGTGGACAGCCCCAGCATTTT. It is translated as CASSTSGQPQHF. Based on the CDR3 plus reference TRBV2 and TRBJ1-5, the full variable domain is EPEVTQTPSHQVTQMGQEVILRCVPISNHLYFYWYRQILGQKVEFLVSFYNNEISEKSEIFDDQFSVERPDGSNFTLKIRSTKLEDSAMYFCASSTSGQPQHFGDGTRLSIL.

The genes are TRBV19 and TRBJ1-3; D may be TRBD1 (6 bases). The CDR3 length is 17 residues. Germline CDR1 and CDR2: LNHDA and SQIVND (reference sequence). Between the trimmed V and J ends, which lost 3 bases and 0 bases, there was a span of 15 bases. The CDR3 DNA reads as TGTGCCAGTAGTATCCGGCCGACAGGCCTCTCTGGAAACACCATATATTTT. Amino acids: CASSIRPTGLSGNTIYF.

The chain combines TRBV18 with TRBJ1-1; TRBD1 aligns across 11 bases. The CDR3 runs 17 residues. Trimming at V came to 0 bases and at J to 5 bases, leaving 8 bases not matched to a gene. Germline values: CDR1 KGHSH, CDR2 LQKENI. The CDR3 DNA follows: TGTGCCAGCTCACCACCTGGGACAGGGGGGAGGAGAACTGAAGCTTTCTTT. Amino acid sequence: CASSPPGTGGRRTEAFF.

This rearrangement joins TRBV25-1 to TRBJ1-1; D is perhaps TRBD1 (5 bases). Between the trimmed V and J ends, which lost 2 bases and 5 bases, there was a span of 12 bases. The CDR3 is made up of 14 amino acids. The germline gives CDR1 MGHDK, CDR2 SYGVNS. CDR3 residues: CASSETGRGTEAFF. CDR3 nucleotide sequence: TGTGCCAGCAGTGAAACAGGACGAGGAACTGAAGCTTTCTTT.

This clone has just a few counts. This sequence joins TRBV27 and TRBJ2-7; TRBD1 matches at 8 bases. CDR3 length equals 15 residues. Germline V gene sequence: CDR1 MNHEY, CDR2 SMNVEV (reference sequence). Trimming cost V 2 bases and J 3 bases; bases outside gene matches: 6. The CDR3 region has the DNA TGTGCCAGCAGTTTAAACGGCAGGGGGCTCTACGAGCAGTACTTC. Its translation: CASSLNGRGLYEQYF.

The genes are TRBV7-2 and TRBJ1-5; D gene uncertain. This CDR3 is built from 13 residues. Germline CDR1 is SGHTA and CDR2 is FQGNSA. V lost 6 bases and J lost 5, with 11 bases in between. CDR3 coding DNA: TGTGCCAGCAGTAGGAGGAGGGATCAGCCCCAGCATTTT. As protein: CASSRRRDQPQHF. The variable domain in full, with the rest retrieved from reference TRBV7-2 and TRBJ1-5, is GAGVSQSPSNKVTEKGKDVELRCDPISGHTALYWYRQSLGQGLEFLIYFQGNSAPDKSGLPSDRFSAERTGGSVSTLTIQRTQQEDSAVYLCASSRRRDQPQHFGDGTRLSIL.

The chain uses TRBV19 and TRBJ2-1; unclear D gene. The V end lost 3 bases, the J end lost 10 bases, and 7 bases lay between the germline ends. The germline gives CDR1 LNHDA, CDR2 SQIVND (reference sequence). The CDR3 covers 11 residues. CDR3: CASSIAVEQFF. DNA for the CDR3: TGTGCCAGTAGTATCGCAGTGGAGCAGTTCTTC. The variable domain in full, completed from reference TRBV19 and TRBJ2-1, reads DGGITQSPKYLFRKEGQNVTLSCEQNLNHDAMYWYRQDPGQGLRLIYYSQIVNDFQKGDIAEGYSVSREKKESFPLTVTSAQKNPTAFYLCASSIAVEQFFGPGTRLTVL.

This chain joins TRBV15 and TRBJ2-4, with 11 positions matching TRBD2. The CDR3 runs to 18 residues. The ends lost 0 bases at V and 4 bases at J; junction bases unmatched: 8. Germline CDR1 reads LNHNV; CDR2 reads YYDKDF (reference sequence). CDR3 amino acids: CATSRDKGLAVKKNIQYF. The CDR3 DNA follows: TGTGCCACCAGCAGAGATAAGGGACTAGCGGTAAAAAAAAACATTCAGTACTTC.

V gene TRBV29-1 combines with J gene TRBJ2-2; 8 nucleotides align to TRBD1. The V segment lost 4 bases and the J segment 3 bases; nucleotides outside the gene matches: 1. CDR1 is SQVTM, CDR2 ANQGSEA, per germline. The CDR3 runs 13 residues. Here the CDR3 reads CSVVDRDTGELFF. DNA of the CDR3: TGCAGCGTTGTGGACAGGGACACCGGGGAGCTGTTTTTT.

This chain joins TRBV5-1 and TRBJ2-3; D might be TRBD1 (5 bases). V was cut by 7 bases and J by 2 bases, with 14 bases left in between. There are 14 residues in the CDR3. Germline CDR1 SGHRS, CDR2 YFSETQ. The CDR3 loop reads CASSSLGATDTQYF. CDR3 DNA sequence: TGCGCCAGCTCAAGCTTAGGGGCCACAGATACGCAGTATTTT.

The V call is TRBV30, the J call TRBJ1-3; D may be TRBD1 (6 bases). The CDR3 contains 15 residues. The V and J ends lost 4 bases and 0 bases respectively, with 13 bases between them. Germline V gene data show CDR1 as GTSNPN and CDR2 as SVGIG (reference sequence). The CDR3 sequence is CAWTLDRSSGNTIYF. CDR3 coding DNA: TGTGCCTGGACACTTGACAGGTCCTCTGGAAACACCATATATTTT.

The chain carries TRBV18 and TRBJ2-7; 7 nucleotides agree with TRBD1. Germline V gene lookup returns CDR1 KGHSH and CDR2 LQKENI. Trimming took 3 bases from V and 3 from J; bases not matched to a gene: 2. CDR3 length: 13 residues. The DNA of the CDR3 is TGTGCCAGCTCACCGGGACAGATCTACGAGCAGTACTTC. It is translated as CASSPGQIYEQYF.

The chain has TRBV6-5 and TRBJ2-7, with 9 bases aligning to TRBD2. Germline CDR1 reads MNHEY; CDR2 reads SVGAGI. CDR3 length: 13 residues. V gave up 6 bases and J gave up 5 bases; unmatched junction bases: 5. CDR3 residues: CASRRGGRNEQYF. For the CDR3, the DNA is TGTGCCAGCAGGCGGGGGGGACGCAACGAGCAGTACTTC.

V usage is TRBV7-2 and J usage is TRBJ1-2, with D maybe TRBD1 (5 bases). Germline loops: CDR1 SGHTA, CDR2 FQGNSA. V was trimmed by 2 bases and J by 10 bases, leaving 14 bases between them. This CDR3 has 13 amino acids. The CDR3: CASSLRTGTAYTF. Here the CDR3 DNA reads TGTGCCAGCAGCTTACGAACAGGAACTGCCTACACCTTC.

This clone has just one count. V gene TRBV11-3 combines with J gene TRBJ1-6; the match to TRBD1 covers 10 bases. This CDR3 region has 14 residues. The trim removed 3 bases at V and 10 bases at J, leaving 3 bases unmatched. CDR1 is SGHNT, CDR2 YENEEA, per germline. The CDR3 nucleotides are TGTGCCAGCAGCTTGACAGGGGGCGGGTCACCCCTCCACTTT. It encodes CASSLTGGGSPLHF.

The V gene is TRBV2, the J gene TRBJ1-5; D perhaps matches TRBD1 (5 bases). The germline V gene has CDR1 SNHLY and CDR2 FYNNEI. The length of the CDR3 is 15 residues. V was trimmed by 5 bases and J by 3 bases, leaving 14 bases between them. The CDR3 bases are TGTGCCAGCAGTAAACAGGTGGTGAACAATCAGCCCCAGCATTTT. Amino acid sequence: CASSKQVVNNQPQHF. Looking up the rest from reference TRBV2 and TRBJ1-5 gives the full variable domain: EPEVTQTPSHQVTQMGQEVILRCVPISNHLYFYWYRQILGQKVEFLVSFYNNEISEKSEIFDDQFSVERPDGSNFTLKIRSTKLEDSAMYFCASSKQVVNNQPQHFGDGTRLSIL.

V gene TRBV7-6 combines with J gene TRBJ2-7, with TRBD1 matching 11 bases. J lost 3 bases, V lost 0 bases, and 1 base had no gene match. Germline-derived CDR1 and CDR2 are SGHVS and FNYEAQ. This CDR3 is 15 amino acids long. CDR3 protein: CASSLAGTGGYEQYF. The CDR3 nucleotides read TGTGCCAGCAGCTTAGCGGGGACAGGGGGCTACGAGCAGTACTTC. The full variable domain, completed using reference TRBV7-6 and TRBJ2-7, is GAGVSQSPRYKVTKRGQDVALRCDPISGHVSLYWYRQALGQGPEFLTYFNYEAQQDKSGLPNDRFSAERPEGSISTLTIQRTEQRDSAMYRCASSLAGTGGYEQYFGPGTRLTVT.

This clone was recorded only once. The chain links TRBV9 to TRBJ1-5; TRBD1 might be the D (5 bases). V was clipped by 0 bases and J by 0 bases, with 7 bases between them. This CDR3 is built from 15 residues. Germline CDR1 reads SGDLS; CDR2 reads YYNGEE. Here the CDR3 DNA reads TGTGCCAGCAGCGTAGGGACAAGTAGCAATCAGCCCCAGCATTTT. This codes for CASSVGTSSNQPQHF.

The chain employs TRBV3-1 (or the pseudogene TRBV3-2) and TRBJ1-2; 7 bases fit TRBD1. CDR3 length: 15 residues. Germline-derived CDR1 and CDR2 are LGHDT and YNNKEL (reference sequence). J gave up 0 bases and V 4 bases, and 5 bases lay outside the gene matches. The CDR3 here is CASSRTGVSNYGYTF. The CDR3 DNA is TGTGCCAGCAGCCGAACAGGGGTTTCTAACTATGGCTACACCTTC.

The chain couples TRBV5-5 to TRBJ1-1; no reliable D call. Germline CDR1 and CDR2: SGHKS and YYEKEE (reference sequence). Trimming took 2 bases from V and 0 from J, leaving 8 bases between them. The CDR3 extends over 14 amino acids. CDR3 residues: CASSLRGMNTEAFF. The DNA for the CDR3 is TGTGCCAGCAGCTTACGGGGTATGAACACTGAAGCTTTCTTT.